This T cell receptor (beta chain) derives from a study of cytomegalovirus exposure and HLA in healthy donors. Concerning this clone itself: Its target is not known.

Both 60 Vbeta primers and 13 Jbeta primers went into the PCR. The table came from immunoSEQ multiplex PCR; TCRdb's copy has only in-frame clones and leaves some out. The sample includes 150,000 or so clones, about four fifths of them seen just once. Germline values: CDR1 SNHLY, CDR2 FYNNEI. This CDR3 has 14 amino acids. Trimming pared 7 bases from V and 1 base from J, leaving 13 bases between. Study conclusions and caveats: The majority of TCR sequences were rare, yet some public TCRs appeared in many donors.

Sequencing was done on a sample of PBMCs. The sequence was collected from a man younger than 35 in good health and CMV-seronegative. The chain has TRBV2 and TRBJ1-1, with D perhaps TRBD1 (5 bases). The CDR3 loop is CASTEIRENTEAFF. In nucleotides, the CDR3 is TGTGCCAGCACCGAGATCAGGGAGAACACTGAAGCTTTCTTT.